The 10 T cell receptor beta chains below come from one sample, sequenced in a study of blood T cell repertoires in COVID-19. Profiling relied on immunoSEQ multiplex PCR, and the TCRdb table lists in-frame clones only, not all of them. This sample has just over 300,000 clones, with 85% to 90% found just once. Material: peripheral blood. The receptors here all came from a woman aged 25 to 45 with COVID-19, enrolled during active disease.

V and J are TRBV3-1 (or the pseudogene TRBV3-2) and TRBJ1-5; D gene unclear. Trimming removed 2 bases from V and 9 bases from J, with 8 bases in between. The CDR3 covers 12 residues. The germline CDR1 and CDR2 sequences are LGHDT and YNNKEL (reference sequence). DNA of the CDR3: TGTGCCAGCAGCCAAACGACGGGGCCCCAGCATTTT. Translated, it gives CASSQTTGPQHF.

This chain links TRBV19 with TRBJ1-6; weak D call: TRBD1 (6 bases). Deletions cut 7 bases from V and 0 bases from J, with 16 bases between. Germline lookup yields CDR1 LNHDA and CDR2 SQIVND (reference sequence). The CDR3 has 17 residues. In DNA form, the CDR3 reads TGTGCCAGTACCCCTAAGGGGGAGAGCTCCTATAATTCACCCCTCCACTTT. Protein sequence: CASTPKGESSYNSPLHF.

The chain employs TRBV2 and TRBJ1-2, with D tentatively TRBD1 (5 bases). The CDR3 sequence is 15 residues long. Germline V gene data show CDR1 as SNHLY and CDR2 as FYNNEI. V lost 3 bases and J 0 bases, leaving 11 bases between the germline ends. The CDR3 bases are TGTGCCAGCAGTGACAAGGGGCTTTCTAACTATGGCTACACCTTC. Residues: CASSDKGLSNYGYTF.

This clone has just one count. CDR3 coding DNA: TGTGCCAGCAGCTTATCGGTCAGGCCCACTGGCTACACCTTC. Its translation: CASSLSVRPTGYTF. This sequence joins TRBV11-3 and TRBJ1-2; D is uncertain. The CDR3 loop spans 14 amino acids. The germline gives CDR1 SGHNT, CDR2 YENEEA. The germline V and J ends were trimmed by 2 bases and 7 bases, with 14 bases remaining between them.

The chain combines TRBV2 with TRBJ1-5; TRBD1 aligns across 8 bases. The CDR3 consists of 14 residues. Per the germline V gene, CDR1 is SNHLY and CDR2 is FYNNEI. V lost 6 bases to trimming and J lost 3 bases; unmatched junction nucleotides: 4. The CDR3 is CASSTGGNNQPQHF. CDR3 coding DNA: TGTGCCAGCAGCACAGGGGGGAACAATCAGCCCCAGCATTTT.

The rearrangement links TRBV9 to TRBJ2-2; D is possibly TRBD1 (6 bases). The CDR3 is 15 amino acids. V was cut by 0 bases and J by 4 bases, with 10 bases left in between. CDR1 SGDLS and CDR2 YYNGEE come from the germline V gene. CDR3 sequence reads: CASSVGGGGTGELFF. CDR3 coding DNA: TGTGCCAGCAGCGTAGGTGGGGGCGGCACCGGGGAGCTGTTTTTT.

The CDR3 sequence is CASSIDVGARNQPQHF. The CDR3 DNA reads TGTGCCAGTAGTATAGACGTAGGGGCCCGCAATCAGCCCCAGCATTTT. This chain uses TRBV19 with TRBJ1-5; tentatively, D is TRBD1 (5 bases). This CDR3 comprises 16 residues. CDR1 is LNHDA, CDR2 SQIVND, per germline (reference sequence). V shed 0 bases and J shed 2 bases, with 11 bases lying between them.

The chain joins TRBV19 to TRBJ1-2; 8 nucleotides align to TRBD1. Unmatched junction bases numbered 5, after V lost 3 bases and J lost 2 bases. The CDR3 has 15 residues. From germline, CDR1 is LNHDA and CDR2 SQIVND (reference sequence). CDR3 amino acids: CASSMPGGKNYGYTF. The CDR3 nucleotides are TGTGCCAGTAGTATGCCAGGGGGCAAGAACTATGGCTACACCTTC.

V is TRBV5-4 and J is TRBJ2-7, with 8 nucleotides matching TRBD1. V lost 4 bases and J lost 0; bases outside the gene matches: 21. CDR3 length: 20 amino acids. CDR1 SGHNT and CDR2 YYREEE come from the germline V gene (reference sequence). In DNA, the CDR3 is TGTGCCAGCAGCCCCTCCCTCGCTTTCGGGACAGGACCTCACTCCTACGAGCAGTACTTC. Translated: CASSPSLAFGTGPHSYEQYF.

The chain couples TRBV30 to TRBJ1-1; no clear D gene. The CDR3 sequence is 14 residues long. Germline V CDR1 and CDR2: GTSNPN, SVGIG (reference sequence). Trimming took off 0 bases at V and 0 bases at J, with 8 bases between the two ends. The CDR3 here is CAWSVQSMNTEAFF. Here the CDR3 DNA reads TGTGCCTGGAGTGTACAATCGATGAACACTGAAGCTTTCTTT.